The 26 T cell receptor beta chains presented below share a single source sample, sequenced in a study of identical twins. MiXCR, run by TCRdb on the 5' RACE reads, gives a single entry per CDR3 protein. The sample yields about 570,000 distinct CDR3 sequences, more than 9% seen once. The same data also contributed to another study, on yellow fever vaccine responses in identical twins.

Sequencing was carried out using PBMCs. These receptor sequences come from a woman between 18 and 29 years old in good health.

This clonotype has just a few counts. This rearrangement joins TRBV29-1 to TRBJ2-1, with 12 bases identical to TRBD1. Germline V gene lookup returns CDR1 SQVTM and CDR2 ANQGSEA. CDR3 length: 20 amino acids. V lost 2 bases and J lost 3; bases outside the gene matches: 17. CDR3 protein: CSVESPGGTGGLLSYNEQFF. Here the CDR3 DNA reads TGCAGCGTTGAAAGTCCGGGGGGGACAGGGGGCCTTCTAAGCTACAATGAGCAGTTCTTC.

V usage is TRBV29-1 and J usage is TRBJ2-3; 7 nucleotides line up with TRBD1. The CDR3 runs 14 residues. The V gene end was trimmed by 5 bases and the J gene end by 6 bases; junction bases not matched to a gene: 11. CDR1 and CDR2 (germline): SQVTM, ANQGSEA. In nucleotides, the CDR3 is TGCAGCGTTCCCACGCTCGACAGGGCGGATACGCAGTATTTT. Its translation is CSVPTLDRADTQYF.

This clonotype occurred many times. The chain carries TRBV15 and TRBJ2-2; D may be TRBD2 (5 bases). The CDR3 has 15 amino acids. V lost 4 bases and J 4 bases, leaving 13 bases between the germline ends. Germline-derived CDR1 and CDR2 are LNHNV and YYDKDF (reference sequence). The CDR3: CATSKRVGGTGELFF. In nucleotides, the CDR3 is TGTGCCACCAGCAAGAGGGTTGGTGGCACCGGGGAGCTGTTTTTT. Filled out from reference TRBV15 and TRBJ2-2, the complete variable domain reads DAMVIQNPRYQVTQFGKPVTLSCSQTLNHNVMYWYQQKSSQAPKLLFHYYDKDFNNEADTPDNFQSRRPNTSFCFLDIRSPGLGDTAMYLCATSKRVGGTGELFFGEGSRLTVL.

This chain uses TRBV5-1 with TRBJ1-2, with D tentatively TRBD1 (6 bases). Germline loops: CDR1 SGHRS, CDR2 YFSETQ. The CDR3 runs to 14 residues. Trimming stripped 4 bases from V and 2 bases from J, with 12 bases between. The CDR3 is CASSKQGINYGYTF. In nucleotides, the CDR3 is TGCGCCAGCAGCAAACAGGGTATAAACTATGGCTACACCTTC.

This clonotype was counted many times. The chain recombines TRBV9 with TRBJ1-1, with D uncertain. Per germline, CDR1 SGDLS and CDR2 YYNGEE. The CDR3 spans 15 residues. Trimming removed 3 bases at V and 1 base at J, with 13 bases between. CDR3 loop: CASSARTDSNTEAFF. The CDR3 nucleotides are TGTGCCAGCAGCGCCAGGACCGACTCGAACACTGAAGCTTTCTTT. Drawing the rest from reference TRBV9 and TRBJ1-1, the complete variable domain is DSGVTQTPKHLITATGQRVTLRCSPRSGDLSVYWYQQSLDQGLQFLIQYYNGEERAKGNILERFSAQQFPDLHSELNLSSLELGDSALYFCASSARTDSNTEAFFGQGTRLTVV.

This chain uses TRBV18 with TRBJ1-1, with TRBD1 identical over 9 bases. The germline CDR1 and CDR2 sequences are KGHSH and LQKENI. J lost 5 bases, V lost 4 bases, and 5 bases had no gene match. The CDR3 extends over 14 amino acids. The CDR3 coding sequence is TGTGCCAGCTCACGGGACAGGGCAGAGACTGAAGCTTTCTTT. The encoded protein is CASSRDRAETEAFF.

Details on this clonotype: This likely comes from a read error, as the CDR3 has no conserved phenylalanine or tryptophan at its end. This rearrangement joins TRBV28 to TRBJ1-1; maybe TRBD1 (6 bases). CDR1 and CDR2 (germline): MDHEN, SYDVKM. This CDR3 has 14 residues. V lost 3 bases and J 7 bases, leaving 15 bases between the germline ends. This chain's CDR3 is CASSFTGTRHEAFS. The DNA of the CDR3 is TGTGCCAGCAGTTTTACAGGGACACGACATGAAGCTTTCTCT.

The chain couples TRBV11-1 to TRBJ2-1, with TRBD2 matching over 8 bases. The length of the CDR3 is 18 residues. CDR1 and CDR2 from the germline V gene are SGHAT and FQDESV (reference sequence). Trimming removed 3 bases from V and 8 bases from J; junction bases left unmatched: 18. The CDR3 DNA reads TGTGCCAGCAGCTTCGTATCGGGGGGGCCAGGAGGGAGACATGAGCAGTTCTTC. Protein sequence: CASSFVSGGPGGRHEQFF.

This clonotype was observed a few times. The genes are TRBV7-9 and TRBJ2-2, with D perhaps assigned TRBD1 or TRBD2 (6 bases each). The ends were cut back, 2 bases at V and 4 bases at J, with 14 bases in the middle. Germline CDR1 SEHNR, CDR2 FQNEAQ (reference sequence). The CDR3 is made up of 16 amino acids. CDR3: CASSLSGAASTGELFF. The CDR3 DNA reads TGTGCCAGCAGCTTATCGGGGGCGGCGAGCACCGGGGAGCTGTTTTTT.

Many counts were recorded for this clonotype. V is TRBV29-1 and J is TRBJ1-2; no reliable D call. From germline, CDR1 is SQVTM and CDR2 ANQGSEA. Trimming removed 5 bases from V and 8 bases from J, with 15 bases in between. The CDR3 spans 12 residues. CDR3 in DNA: TGCAGCGTTTCCGAAACCCGGACGGGCTACACCTTC. Its protein product is CSVSETRTGYTF.

The chain recombines TRBV28 with TRBJ1-4; the match to TRBD1 covers 9 bases. CDR1 is MDHEN and CDR2 is SYDVKM in the germline V gene. The CDR3 runs 14 residues. The J segment lost 7 bases and the V segment lost 4 bases, leaving 4 bases of the junction unmatched. CDR3 coding DNA: TGTGCCAGCAGTTCCGGGACAGGGAGTGAAAAACTGTTTTTT. It codes for CASSSGTGSEKLFF.

This clonotype was recorded a few times. V usage is TRBV6-2 or TRBV6-3 and J usage is TRBJ2-1; D gene unclear. The CDR3 sequence is 10 residues long. V lost 6 bases and J lost 15, with 12 bases in between. The germline CDR1 and CDR2 sequences are MNHEY and SVGEGT. The CDR3 bases are TGTGCCAGCAGCGACACCCTTCGGTTCTTC. Translating gives CASSDTLRFF.

The chain uses TRBV29-1 and TRBJ2-1, with TRBD1 matching 8 bases. The CDR3 is 14 residues long. Germline values: CDR1 SQVTM, CDR2 ANQGSEA. The V segment lost 6 bases and the J segment 5 bases; nucleotides outside the gene matches: 9. For the CDR3, the DNA is TGCAGCGTGATCAACAGGGGGTATGACAATGAGCAGTTCTTC. Protein product: CSVINRGYDNEQFF.

This clonotype was observed many times. The V call is TRBV5-4, the J call TRBJ2-2, with D tentatively TRBD1 (5 bases). CDR3 length: 15 amino acids. Trimming left V 4 bases short and J 5 bases short, with 15 bases between. Germline V gene sequence: CDR1 SGHNT, CDR2 YYREEE (reference sequence). This CDR3 is CASSSRVLSTGELFF. For the CDR3, the DNA is TGTGCCAGCAGCAGCAGGGTTTTGAGTACCGGGGAGCTGTTTTTT.

The chain links TRBV6-1 to TRBJ2-4, with D unresolved. The CDR3 contains 14 residues. Trimming left V 6 bases short and J 5 bases short, with 14 bases between. The germline V gene has CDR1 MNHNS and CDR2 SASEGT. The CDR3 protein is CASSPDSSENIQYF. CDR3 DNA sequence: TGTGCCAGCAGCCCCGATAGCTCCGAAAACATTCAGTACTTC.

The gene calls are TRBV30 and TRBJ1-1, with unresolved D. Germline V gives CDR1 GTSNPN, CDR2 SVGIG (reference sequence). The CDR3 is made up of 14 amino acids. V lost 5 bases and J lost 0, with 13 bases in between. CDR3 amino acids: CAWDMRWVNTEAFF. The CDR3 DNA follows: TGTGCCTGGGACATGCGCTGGGTGAACACTGAAGCTTTCTTT. Filled out from reference TRBV30 and TRBJ1-1, the complete variable domain reads SQTIHQWPATLVQPVGSPLSLECTVEGTSNPNLYWYRQAAGRGLQLLFYSVGIGQISSEVPQNLSASRPQDRQFILSSKKLLLSDSGFYLCAWDMRWVNTEAFFGQGTRLTVV.

This chain joins TRBV4-2 and TRBJ2-7; D gene uncertain. Per the germline V gene, CDR1 is LGHNA and CDR2 is YNFKEQ. The CDR3 runs 13 residues. Trimming stripped 8 bases from V and 3 bases from J, with 14 bases between. CDR3 protein: CASGPVAVYEQYF. In DNA, the CDR3 is TGTGCCAGCGGCCCCGTGGCCGTCTACGAGCAGTACTTC.

The sample holds many counts of this clonotype. The chain links TRBV2 to TRBJ2-7; D remains ambiguous. The germline V gene has CDR1 SNHLY and CDR2 FYNNEI. CDR3 length: 13 amino acids. The V end lost 6 bases, the J end lost 3 bases, and 12 bases lay between the germline ends. Here the CDR3 reads CASSVKVGYEQYF. CDR3 DNA sequence: TGTGCCAGCAGCGTAAAGGTGGGCTACGAGCAGTACTTC.

This clonotype was seen a few times. The chain combines TRBV20-1 with TRBJ2-2; D is possibly TRBD2 (6 bases). The germline V gene has CDR1 DFQATT and CDR2 SNEGSKA (reference sequence). This CDR3 is built from 16 residues. Trimming cost V 5 bases and J 7 bases, with 23 bases left between them. In DNA form, the CDR3 reads TGCAGTGCTCCATCTAGCGCCCCGAGCCTGGGCGGGGAGCTGTTTTTT. Amino acids: CSAPSSAPSLGGELFF.

This clonotype was counted between two and nine times. The V gene is TRBV20-1, the J gene TRBJ2-2, with D uncertain. The CDR3 covers 14 residues. Trimming shortened V by 5 bases and J by 1 base, and 11 bases separated the two germline ends. Germline V CDR1 and CDR2: DFQATT, SNEGSKA (reference sequence). The CDR3 loop is CSAPQRQNTGELFF. The DNA for the CDR3 is TGCAGTGCTCCCCAGAGACAGAACACCGGGGAGCTGTTTTTT.

This clonotype was counted ten times or more. This chain uses TRBV5-5 with TRBJ1-5; D is unclear. There are 13 residues in the CDR3. Trimming left V 4 bases short and J 10 bases short, with 15 bases between. CDR1 is SGHKS and CDR2 is YYEKEE in the germline V gene (reference sequence). CDR3 DNA: TGTGCCAGCAGCCCAACAGACGGTCACCCCCAGCATTTT. This sequence encodes CASSPTDGHPQHF.

In this sample, this clonotype turned up many times. This sequence joins TRBV29-1 and TRBJ2-5, with D possibly matching TRBD2 (5 bases). Trimming pared 4 bases from V and 7 bases from J, leaving 22 bases between. Per the germline V gene, CDR1 is SQVTM and CDR2 is ANQGSEA. The CDR3 contains 15 residues. CDR3 sequence reads: CSVVSSEGLGVTQYF. The CDR3 nucleotides read TGCAGCGTTGTATCCTCCGAGGGCCTCGGGGTGACCCAGTACTTC.

The J gene is TRBJ2-3, the V gene TRBV5-1; D is uncertain. The CDR3 has 14 amino acids. Trimming removed 1 base from V and 1 base from J, with 7 bases in between. CDR1 SGHRS and CDR2 YFSETQ come from the germline V gene. CDR3 in amino acids: CASSLRLGTDTQYF. The CDR3 coding sequence is TGCGCCAGCAGCTTGAGGCTGGGCACAGATACGCAGTATTTT.

The chain is built from TRBV5-1 and TRBJ2-2; weak D call: TRBD1 (6 bases). CDR1 and CDR2 from the germline V gene are SGHRS and YFSETQ. This CDR3 comprises 15 residues. Trimming pared 3 bases from V and 2 bases from J, leaving 11 bases between. CDR3 sequence reads: CASSSTGENTGELFF. The CDR3 DNA sequence: TGCGCCAGCAGCTCGACAGGCGAAAACACCGGGGAGCTGTTTTTT.

In its sample, this clonotype was seen many times. V usage is TRBV24-1 and J usage is TRBJ2-1, with D maybe TRBD1 (7 bases). V was shortened by 6 bases and J by 7 bases, with 15 bases between the two germline ends. CDR1 and CDR2 from the germline V gene are KGHDR and SFDVKD. The CDR3 is 14 residues long. The CDR3 DNA sequence: TGTGCCACCAGTTGGAGGGGGCAAGGGAATGAGCAGTTCTTC. Amino acid sequence: CATSWRGQGNEQFF.

This clonotype came up a few times. This sequence joins TRBV27 and TRBJ2-7; no clear D gene. In germline, CDR1 is MNHEY, CDR2 SMNVEV (reference sequence). The CDR3 has 14 residues. The V end lost 3 bases, the J end lost 6 bases, and 15 bases lay between the germline ends. CDR3 bases: TGTGCCAGCAGTTTTCGGGTTTCCCCATCCGAGCAGTACTTC. Its protein is CASSFRVSPSEQYF.